The 19 T cell receptor beta chains in this list originate from one sample, sequenced in a study of blood T cell repertoires in COVID-19. TCRdb keeps only in-frame clones here, not all; method: immunoSEQ multiplex PCR. The top ten clones hold around 2.2% of a sample with 200,000 to 250,000 clones, approximately 90% of them seen once. Sequencing was carried out using peripheral blood. Receptor source: a man between 25 and 39 years old who had recovered from COVID-19.

J is TRBJ1-1 and V is TRBV5-4; 11 bases line up with TRBD1. From germline, CDR1 is SGHNT and CDR2 YYREEE (reference sequence). Trimming took 4 bases from V and 6 from J; bases not matched to a gene: 8. CDR3 length equals 15 residues. This CDR3 is CASSPKDRGLAEAFF. DNA of the CDR3: TGTGCCAGCAGCCCCAAGGACAGGGGGCTGGCTGAAGCTTTCTTT.

Here the CDR3 DNA reads TGTGCCACCAGTGGAACAGGTTTTAGCGGGGAGCTGTTTTTT. Its protein product is CATSGTGFSGELFF. The chain has TRBV24-1 and TRBJ2-2, with a possible D match to TRBD1 (5 bases). The CDR3 covers 14 residues. Germline loops: CDR1 KGHDR, CDR2 SFDVKD. V lost 5 bases and J 7 bases, leaving 13 bases between the germline ends.

This clone came up a few times. This chain links TRBV7-2 with TRBJ2-7, with unresolved D. V lost 4 bases to trimming and J lost 7 bases, with 14 bases between them. The CDR3 runs 13 residues. CDR1 and CDR2 from the germline V gene are SGHTA and FQGNSA. CDR3 coding DNA: TGTGCCAGCAGCTCGGTTCCTGGGCAGGAGCAGTACTTC. Its protein product is CASSSVPGQEQYF.

The rearrangement uses TRBV5-4 and TRBJ2-7; D perhaps matches TRBD1 (6 bases). The length of the CDR3 is 15 residues. Germline CDR1 SGHNT, CDR2 YYREEE (reference sequence). Trimming stripped 0 bases from V and 0 bases from J, with 10 bases between. The CDR3 DNA reads TGTGCCAGCAGCTTGGGCGACAGGTTCTCCTACGAGCAGTACTTC. This gives the protein CASSLGDRFSYEQYF.

V and J are TRBV7-9 and TRBJ2-2; 10 positions agree with TRBD2. The CDR3 loop spans 15 amino acids. The germline V gene has CDR1 SEHNR and CDR2 FQNEAQ (reference sequence). J lost 4 bases, V lost 4 bases, and 3 bases had no gene match. In nucleotides, the CDR3 is TGTGCCAGCAGCTCTCGGACTAGCGGCACCGGGGAGCTGTTTTTT. As protein: CASSSRTSGTGELFF.

This rearrangement joins TRBV6-5 to TRBJ1-6; TRBD1 aligns across 8 bases. The CDR3 consists of 13 residues. Germline V gene data show CDR1 as MNHEY and CDR2 as SVGAGI. V was pared by 8 bases and J by 6 bases, with 3 bases of the junction left unmatched. CDR3 nucleotide sequence: TGTGCCAGCCTTGACAGGGGTAATTCACCCCTCCACTTT. This encodes CASLDRGNSPLHF.

V usage is TRBV10-3 and J usage is TRBJ1-4; the D is unclear. This CDR3 spans 17 amino acids. Germline V gives CDR1 ENHRY, CDR2 SYGVKD. Trimming shortened V by 2 bases and J by 4 bases, and 17 bases separated the two germline ends. Here the CDR3 DNA reads TGTGCCATCAGTGAGGGCCCCCACAGAGCTTATAATGAAAAACTGTTTTTT. Protein sequence: CAISEGPHRAYNEKLFF.

The chain carries TRBV29-1 and TRBJ2-3, with a possible D match to TRBD1 (5 bases). The V end lost 4 bases, the J end lost 5 bases, and 10 bases lay between the germline ends. The CDR3 consists of 12 residues. Germline-derived CDR1 and CDR2 are SQVTM and ANQGSEA. The CDR3 DNA is TGCAGCGTTGGAAAGGGGCAAGATACGCAGTATTTT. This codes for CSVGKGQDTQYF.

This clone was seen a single time. This chain joins TRBV7-9 and TRBJ2-2; TRBD1 matches at 10 bases. The CDR3 is 16 residues long. The V and J ends lost 5 bases and 3 bases, in that order; junction bases with no gene match: 6. CDR1 and CDR2 from the germline V gene are SEHNR and FQNEAQ (reference sequence). The CDR3 coding sequence is TGTGCCAGCAGCCCCCGGACAGGGGGTGACACCGGGGAGCTGTTTTTT. Translation gives CASSPRTGGDTGELFF.

There are a few counts of this clone. The rearrangement links TRBV7-2 to TRBJ1-6; D gene uncertain. The CDR3 runs to 18 residues. CDR1 SGHTA and CDR2 FQGNSA come from the germline V gene. Trimming removed 5 bases at V and 2 bases at J, with 19 bases between. The DNA of the CDR3 is TGTGCCAGCAGCAACGGGAGGGCCGGTGGGCCCTATAATTCACCCCTCCACTTT. Its translation: CASSNGRAGGPYNSPLHF. The entire variable domain, with the rest obtained from reference TRBV7-2 and TRBJ1-6, is as follows: GAGVSQSPSNKVTEKGKDVELRCDPISGHTALYWYRQSLGQGLEFLIYFQGNSAPDKSGLPSDRFSAERTGGSVSTLTIQRTQQEDSAVYLCASSNGRAGGPYNSPLHFGNGTRLTVT.

As for this clone: An end of the junction differs from the germline gene, which may be a read error. The chain employs TRBV4-3 and TRBJ2-5; 8 bases map to TRBD2. This CDR3 region has 15 residues. CDR1 and CDR2 (germline): LGHNA, YSLEER. The CDR3 loop reads CASSQVHGGVESQYF. The CDR3 nucleotides are TGCGCCAGCAGCCAAGTTCACGGGGGGGTAGAGAGCCAGTACTTC.

The chain couples TRBV7-7 to TRBJ2-5; TRBD2 aligns across 15 bases. V shed 5 bases, J shed 5 bases, and the junction held 3 bases outside the gene matches. The V gene's germline CDR1 is SSHAT and CDR2 FNYEAQ (reference sequence). The CDR3 consists of 15 residues. CDR3: CASSKGLAGGETQYF. CDR3 sequence (DNA): TGTGCCAGCAGCAAGGGACTAGCGGGGGGTGAGACCCAGTACTTC.

The genes are TRBV20-1 and TRBJ1-6; TRBD1 is a possible D gene (6 bases). The CDR3 sequence is 14 residues long. V shed 3 bases and J shed 9 bases, with 15 bases lying between them. Germline CDR1 DFQATT, CDR2 SNEGSKA (reference sequence). The CDR3 coding sequence is TGCAGTGCTAGTTGGGGGGGCGCCGGTTCACCCCTCCACTTT. This sequence encodes CSASWGGAGSPLHF.

The chain has TRBV11-2 and TRBJ2-7; TRBD2 aligns across 9 bases. The CDR3 covers 16 residues. Germline V lookup: CDR1 SGHAT, CDR2 FQNNGV. Trimming at V came to 3 bases and at J to 6 bases, leaving 12 bases not matched to a gene. The CDR3 loop reads CASSFGLASLYGEQYF. The CDR3 DNA reads as TGTGCCAGCAGCTTTGGACTAGCGAGTCTTTACGGCGAGCAGTACTTC.

This clone was seen a handful of times. The genes are TRBV4-1 and TRBJ2-1, with 11 positions matching TRBD2. Germline values: CDR1 MGHRA, CDR2 YSYEKL. The CDR3 runs to 16 residues. J lost 5 bases, V lost 3 bases, and 6 bases had no gene match. The CDR3 sequence: CASSHVAGGLDNEQFF. For the CDR3, the DNA is TGCGCCAGCAGCCACGTAGCGGGGGGGCTGGACAATGAGCAGTTCTTC.

The genes are TRBV5-5 and TRBJ1-6; a possible D gene is TRBD1 (5 bases). The V and J ends lost 4 bases and 9 bases respectively, with 20 bases between them. CDR1 and CDR2 from the germline V gene are SGHKS and YYEKEE (reference sequence). CDR3 length: 16 residues. The chain's CDR3 is CASSKDPTDPGSPLHF. The CDR3 DNA reads as TGTGCCAGCAGCAAAGACCCGACAGACCCTGGTTCACCCCTCCACTTT.

CDR3 sequence: CASSPHRASMNTEAFF. The CDR3 DNA sequence: TGTGCCAGCAGTCCCCACAGGGCATCTATGAACACTGAAGCTTTCTTT. The V gene is TRBV28, the J gene TRBJ1-1; possibly TRBD1 for D (6 bases). The length of the CDR3 is 16 residues. In germline, CDR1 is MDHEN, CDR2 SYDVKM. Trimming took 5 bases from V and 0 from J, leaving 16 bases between them. The whole variable domain, remainder taken from reference TRBV28 and TRBJ1-1, is DVKVTQSSRYLVKRTGEKVFLECVQDMDHENMFWYRQDPGLGLRLIYFSYDVKMKEKGDIPEGYSVSREKKERFSLILESASTNQTSMYLCASSPHRASMNTEAFFGQGTRLTVV.

This clone was seen a single time. The V and J genes are TRBV5-1 and TRBJ1-2, with D uncertain. Per germline, CDR1 SGHRS and CDR2 YFSETQ. Trimming removed 4 bases from V and 5 bases from J, with 15 bases in between. This CDR3 is built from 14 residues. CDR3 sequence reads: CASSPTQNSYGYTF. The CDR3, as DNA: TGCGCCAGCAGCCCGACACAGAACTCATATGGCTACACCTTC.

The chain has TRBV18 and TRBJ2-3, with a weak D call TRBD2 (5 bases). CDR1 and CDR2 (germline): KGHSH, LQKENI. With 10 bases removed from V and 4 bases from J, the gap between germline ends came to 24 bases. This CDR3 is built from 16 residues. The CDR3 here is CATRTPYSTAADTQYF. CDR3 nucleotide sequence: TGTGCCACCCGGACTCCGTACTCAACGGCGGCAGATACGCAGTATTTT.